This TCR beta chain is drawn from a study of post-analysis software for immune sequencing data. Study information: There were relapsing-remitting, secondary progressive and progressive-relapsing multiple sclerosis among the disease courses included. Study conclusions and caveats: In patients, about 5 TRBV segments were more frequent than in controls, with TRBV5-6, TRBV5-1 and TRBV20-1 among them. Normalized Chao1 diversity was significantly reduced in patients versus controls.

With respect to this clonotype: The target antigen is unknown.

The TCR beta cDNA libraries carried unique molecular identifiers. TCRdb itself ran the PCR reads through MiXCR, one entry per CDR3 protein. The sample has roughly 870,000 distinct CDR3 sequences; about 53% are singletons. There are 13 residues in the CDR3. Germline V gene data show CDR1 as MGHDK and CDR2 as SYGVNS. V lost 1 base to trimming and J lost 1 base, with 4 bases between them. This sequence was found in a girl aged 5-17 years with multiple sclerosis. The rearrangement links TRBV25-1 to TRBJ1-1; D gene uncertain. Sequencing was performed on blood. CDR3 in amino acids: CASSELGNTEAFF. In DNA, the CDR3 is TGTGCCAGCAGTGAATTGGGGAACACTGAAGCTTTCTTT.